This T cell receptor (beta chain) is from a study of T cells in Graves' hyperthyroidism and ophthalmopathy. TCR beta CDR3 sequences were amplified from RNA transcripts. The TCR CDR3 was amplified in a first-round RT-PCR using the HTBI primer set. One entry per CDR3 protein, called by TCRdb with MiXCR from the multiplex PCR reads. The table has around 350,000 distinct CDR3 sequences, 15% to 20% seen once. This clonotype occurred many times. The antigen remains undetermined. The CDR3 spans 18 residues. Germline CDR1 and CDR2: MNHEY and SVGEGT. Trimming removed 8 bases from V and 5 bases from J; junction bases left unmatched: 21. Findings and limits, study-wide: Ophthalmopathy got predicted by the model a median roughly 6.1 months before its onset. Patients with ophthalmopathy were separated from those with stable hyperthyroidism by a 13 V-J model.

Patients between 18 and 65 years old had hyperthyroidism, newly diagnosed and lasting under 2 months. Fresh peripheral blood, less than 11 ml of it, supplied the PBMCs. The rearrangement uses TRBV6-2 or TRBV6-3 and TRBJ1-5, with 7 bases identical to TRBD1. The sequence was collected from a woman between 18 and 30 years old with Graves' hyperthyroidism. Input material: blood. CDR3 loop: CASSRQGNVLPYDQPQHF. The DNA of the CDR3 is TGTGCCAGCTCCCGACAGGGAAACGTTCTTCCTTATGATCAGCCCCAGCATTTT.